Listed below are T cell receptor beta chains from one sample, sequenced in a study of blood T cell repertoires in COVID-19. Only in-frame clones appear in the TCRdb table, and some are missing; sequencing was by immunoSEQ multiplex PCR. The table has hundreds of thousands of clones, about 87% seen once. The sequencing sample was made of PBMCs or T cells enriched from blood (not recorded which). The source is a woman in her twenties or thirties with acute COVID-19. The conserved cysteine and the conserved F or W are not part of the CDR3 here. Each record gives: V gene, D gene, CDR3 protein. The D gene is left open where the match is weak.

v_call: TRBV4-1; d_call: -; cdr3_aa: ASSQDRGLGYEQY
v_call: TRBV30; d_call: -; cdr3_aa: AWSPNTGNTIY
v_call: TRBV11-2; d_call: -; cdr3_aa: ASSLQSGGYGYT
v_call: TRBV5-6; d_call: -; cdr3_aa: ASSLGASEAF
v_call: TRBV3-1/TRBV3-2; d_call: -; cdr3_aa: ASSHLQAYGYT
v_call: TRBV7-9; d_call: -; cdr3_aa: ASSFSPFDSGASTDTQY
v_call: TRBV7-9; d_call: -; cdr3_aa: ASSQGARPQH
v_call: TRBV19; d_call: -; cdr3_aa: ASSIRAGQPQH
v_call: TRBV5-1; d_call: TRBD2; cdr3_aa: ASSTQSGGAYEQY
v_call: TRBV6-1; d_call: -; cdr3_aa: ASSVSPTGSGANVLT
v_call: TRBV3-1/TRBV3-2; d_call: TRBD1; cdr3_aa: ASSQGTGADTQY
v_call: TRBV2; d_call: TRBD2; cdr3_aa: ASSPLAVDAGEQF
v_call: TRBV19; d_call: -; cdr3_aa: ASSIADQETQY
v_call: TRBV19; d_call: TRBD1; cdr3_aa: ASSGWGQGTEAF
v_call: TRBV11-2; d_call: -; cdr3_aa: AINDRFTDTQY
v_call: TRBV15; d_call: -; cdr3_aa: ATRRIGQSPGYT
v_call: TRBV5-8; d_call: TRBD1; cdr3_aa: ASSLSGTDQPQH